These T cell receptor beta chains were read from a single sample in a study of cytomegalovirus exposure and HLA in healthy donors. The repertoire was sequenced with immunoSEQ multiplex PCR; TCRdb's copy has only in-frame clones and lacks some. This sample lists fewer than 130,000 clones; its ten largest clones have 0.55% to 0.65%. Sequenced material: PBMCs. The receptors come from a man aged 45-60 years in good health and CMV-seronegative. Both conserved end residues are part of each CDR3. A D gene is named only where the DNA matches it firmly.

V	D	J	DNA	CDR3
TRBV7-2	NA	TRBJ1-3	TGTGCCAGCAGCTCCCGGTCTACCCTCGGAAACACCATATATTTT	CASSSRSTLGNTIYF
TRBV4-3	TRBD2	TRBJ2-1	TGCGCCAGCAGCCAAGATCGGGGACTAGCGCCTTTCTTC	CASSQDRGLAPFF
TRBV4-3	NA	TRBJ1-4	TGCGCCAGCAGCCAACCTAGGGGTGTGGGGACATCTGCTGAAAAACTGTTTTTT	CASSQPRGVGTSAEKLFF
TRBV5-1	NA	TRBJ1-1	TGCGCCAGCAGCTTTGGGGGCTCTAACACTGAAGCTTTCTTT	CASSFGGSNTEAFF
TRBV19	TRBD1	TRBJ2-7	TGTGCCAGTAGTCTTCAGGGACAGAGCTCCTACGAGCAGTACTTC	CASSLQGQSSYEQYF
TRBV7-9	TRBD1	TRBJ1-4	TGTGCCAGCAGCCCCGGACAGGCAACAACTAATGAAAAACTGTTTTTT	CASSPGQATTNEKLFF
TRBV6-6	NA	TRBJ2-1	TGTGCCAGCCACCAAGCGGCTTACAATGAGCAGTTCTTC	CASHQAAYNEQFF
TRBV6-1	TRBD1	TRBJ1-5	TGTGCCAGCAGTGAAGCGACAGGGGCGCCCGGCAATCAGCCCCAGCATTTT	CASSEATGAPGNQPQHF
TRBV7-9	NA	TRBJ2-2	TGTGCCAGCAGCTTAAACTCCTACACCGGGGAGCTGTTTTTT	CASSLNSYTGELFF
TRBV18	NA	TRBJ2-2	TGTGCCAGCTCACCAATCCAGGCCGGCGGGGAGCTGTTTTTT	CASSPIQAGGELFF
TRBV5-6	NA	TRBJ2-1	TGTGCCAGCAGCTCAAACAGACAGGAGCAGTTCTTC	CASSSNRQEQFF
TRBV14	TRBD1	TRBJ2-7	TGTGCCAGCAGCCAAGTGTACAGGGGCGAGCAGTACTTC	CASSQVYRGEQYF
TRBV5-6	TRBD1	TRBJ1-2	TGTGCCAGCAGCGAACTACAGGGGATAGACTATGGCTACACCTTC	CASSELQGIDYGYTF
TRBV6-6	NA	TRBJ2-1	TGTGCCAGCAGTTACCCTGACAATGAGCAGTTCTTC	CASSYPDNEQFF
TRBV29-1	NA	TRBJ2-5	TGCAGCGTTGAAGGCAGGTACCAAGAGACCCAGTACTTC	CSVEGRYQETQYF
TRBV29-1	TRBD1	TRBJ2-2	TGCAGCGTTGACCAGGGGGAGTTTCCCGGGGAGCTGTTTTTT	CSVDQGEFPGELFF
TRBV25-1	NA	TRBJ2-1	TGTGCCAGCAGTGAATTAGGCAGGGGCGATGAGCAGTTCTTC	CASSELGRGDEQFF
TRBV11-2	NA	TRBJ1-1	TGTGCCAGCAGCTTAGCTTCTGGGGGCCCAGCTTTCTTT	CASSLASGGPAFF
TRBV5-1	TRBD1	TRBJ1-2	TGCGCCAGCAGCTTGGGCCCGACAGGGAACTATGGCTACACCTTC	CASSLGPTGNYGYTF
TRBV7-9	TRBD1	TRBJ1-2	TGTGCCAGCAGCTCCGGACAGGGGGAGTATGGCTACACCTTC	CASSSGQGEYGYTF
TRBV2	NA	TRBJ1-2	TGTGCCAGCACGGGAACCCAAACCTATGGCTACACCTTC	CASTGTQTYGYTF
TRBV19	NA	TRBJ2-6	TGTGCCAGTACAAAACAGCCCCCATACTCTGGGGCCAACGTCCTGACTTTC	CASTKQPPYSGANVLTF
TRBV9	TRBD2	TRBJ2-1	TGTGCCAGCAGCTCACGACCCTTTACGGGACTAGCGGGGGGCAAAGGATCTAGCAATGAGCAGTTCTTC	CASSSRPFTGLAGGKGSSNEQFF
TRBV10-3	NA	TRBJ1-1	TGTGCCATCAGTGAGCGTCCGAACACTGAAGCTTTCTTT	CAISERPNTEAFF
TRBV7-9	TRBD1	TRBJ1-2	TGTGCCAGCAGCTCCTCCGGGACAGACCTTGGCTACACCTTC	CASSSSGTDLGYTF
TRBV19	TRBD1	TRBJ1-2	TGTGCCAGTCGGGACAGGATCGGAGGGTATGGCTACACCTTC	CASRDRIGGYGYTF
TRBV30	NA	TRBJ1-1	TGTGCCTGGGGGGCCCGGAACACTGAAGCTTTCTTT	CAWGARNTEAFF
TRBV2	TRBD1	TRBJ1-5	TGTGCCAGCAGTTCGGGACAGGCGGGCAATCAGCCCCAGCATTTT	CASSSGQAGNQPQHF
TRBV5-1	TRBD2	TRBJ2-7	TGCGCCAGCAGCTTGTTGGGCGGGAGTTCCCACGAGCAGTACTTC	CASSLLGGSSHEQYF
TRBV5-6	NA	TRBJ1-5	TGTGCCAGCAGCTCGGGAGCCCAACAGCCCCAGCATTTT	CASSSGAQQPQHF
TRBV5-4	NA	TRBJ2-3	TGTGCCAGCAGCTTTGGAGGGGTTAAAGATACGCAGTATTTT	CASSFGGVKDTQYF
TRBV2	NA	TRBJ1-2	TGTGCCAGCAGTGAAGGGACAAGCATCTATGGCTACACCTTC	CASSEGTSIYGYTF
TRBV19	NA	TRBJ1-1	TGTGCCAGTAGTACTCATGCCGTGGGGCGGACTGAAGCTTTCTTT	CASSTHAVGRTEAFF
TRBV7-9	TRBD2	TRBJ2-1	TGTGCCAGCAGCTTAAGGGTCACTAGCGGGAGCTATGAGCAGTTCTTC	CASSLRVTSGSYEQFF
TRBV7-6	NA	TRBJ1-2	TGTGCCAGCAGTTCCGGGGGAGGGCTTGGCTACACCTTC	CASSSGGGLGYTF
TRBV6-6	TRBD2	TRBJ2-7	TGTGCCAGCAGTTATGCTAGCGGCTACGAGCAGTACTTC	CASSYASGYEQYF
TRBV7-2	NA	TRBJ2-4	TGTGCCAGCAGCTCCGTCCCCCTAGCCTACAGCATTCAGTACTTC	CASSSVPLAYSIQYF
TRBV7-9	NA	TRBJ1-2	TGTGCCAGCAGCTTAGGGGACAACCGGGCGGATGGCTACACCTTC	CASSLGDNRADGYTF